Given below is one TCR beta chain in context. Its antigen is not known. It was cDNA, reverse transcribed from extracted RNA, that served as the sequencing template. TCRdb's copy holds only in-frame clones and misses some; the assay was immunoSEQ multiplex PCR. The profile shows about 140,000 clones, roughly 46% of them singletons. The entry originates in a study of CD8+ T cells in alopecia areata. Looking at the study overall: Oral tofacitinib, 5 to 10 mg twice daily, was given in an open-label trial. Treatment ran 6 to 18 months, with 6 months of follow-up afterward. Whole-study results and caveats: Clonality in lesional scalp, especially alopecia totalis/universalis, exceeded that of normal scalp.

Lesional scalp punch biopsies and peripheral blood came from alopecia areata patients. The germline gives CDR1 SGDLS, CDR2 YYNGEE. The CDR3 covers 15 residues. Trimming took off 0 bases at V and 0 bases at J, with 8 bases between the two ends. The genes are TRBV9 and TRBJ2-3; tentatively, D is TRBD1 (5 bases). The sequence was collected from a human donor with alopecia areata. Sequences were derived from CD4+ T cells sorted from blood, sampled at week 0. This CDR3 reads CASSVGPGSTDTQYF. DNA for the CDR3: TGTGCCAGCAGCGTAGGTCCAGGGAGCACAGATACGCAGTATTTT.